A single sample gave rise to the 16 T cell receptor delta chains below, sequenced in a study of gamma-delta T cells after stem cell transplantation. TCRdb made new clone calls on the RT-PCR reads using CATT. The table lists roughly 15,000 delta-chain clones, roughly 30% of them singletons. The sample was gamma-delta T cells. Every receptor here comes from a human donor. It is not recorded whose cells these are; they may come from a transplant donor.

This chain links TRDV2 with TRDJ1, with TRDD3 matching over 13 bases. Germline V CDR1 and CDR2: GEAIGNYY, EKD. The J segment lost 0 bases and the V segment lost 4 bases, leaving 22 bases of the junction unmatched. This CDR3 comprises 22 residues. The CDR3 loop reads CACDPLRLGDTRKGPYTDKLIF. The CDR3 DNA sequence: TGTGCCTGTGATCCCCTAAGACTGGGGGATACGCGTAAGGGACCGTACACCGATAAACTCATCTTT.

This clone was observed a handful of times. CDR3 amino acids: CALGARVLTAQLFF. CDR3 DNA sequence: TGTGCTCTTGGGGCACGGGTGTTGACAGCACAACTCTTCTTT. The chain carries TRDV1 and TRDJ2; no definite D call. This CDR3 contains 14 residues. V lost 4 bases, J lost 2 bases, and 8 bases lay in between. CDR1 TSWWSYY and CDR2 QGS come from the germline V gene.

This clone came up a few times. The genes are TRDV1 and TRDJ2; 13 bases line up with TRDD3. The CDR3 extends over 25 amino acids. Germline CDR1 and CDR2: TSWWSYY and QGS. Losses at the gene ends were 5 bases for V and 1 base for J; bases not matched to a gene: 28. The CDR3 spells CALGSSRSLYWGIRWERSLTAQLFF. CDR3 coding DNA: TGTGCTCTTGGGTCCTCCCGTTCCCTTTACTGGGGGATACGATGGGAGCGAAGTTTGACAGCACAACTCTTCTTT.

With regard to this clone: One junction end disagrees with the germline gene, perhaps due to a read error. V and J are TRDV2 and TRDJ2; 13 positions match TRDD3. CDR3 length: 19 residues. Germline CDR1 reads GEAIGNYY; CDR2 reads EKD. CDR3 nucleotide sequence: TGTGCCTGTGACCCCGTACTGGGGGATACGCGTTCTTTGACAGCACACCTCTTCTTT. Encoded protein: CACDPVLGDTRSLTAHLFF.

J is TRDJ1 and V is TRDV2; 12 bases match TRDD3. The trim removed 9 bases at V and 3 bases at J, leaving 7 bases unmatched. The CDR3 is made up of 14 amino acids. Germline V lookup: CDR1 GEAIGNYY, CDR2 EKD. Written as DNA, the CDR3 is TGTGCCCGATACTGGGGGATACTGGCCGATAAACTCATCTTT. Residues: CARYWGILADKLIF.

This chain joins TRDV2 and TRDJ1, with 9 bases fitting TRDD3. The CDR3 extends over 14 amino acids. V gave up 2 bases and J gave up 1 base; unmatched junction bases: 1. Germline V gives CDR1 GEAIGNYY, CDR2 EKD. Here the CDR3 reads CACDNWGSTDKLIF. The CDR3, as DNA: TGTGCCTGTGACAACTGGGGGAGCACCGATAAACTCATCTTT.

The V and J genes are TRDV2 and TRDJ1; the match to TRDD3 covers 9 bases. The V and J ends lost 3 bases and 0 bases, in that order; junction bases with no gene match: 16. Germline V CDR1 and CDR2: GEAIGNYY, EKD. The CDR3 contains 19 residues. CDR3 sequence (DNA): TGTGCCTGTGACCTAACCATTACTGGGGGAGGGCTGAACACCGATAAACTCATCTTT. Residues: CACDLTITGGGLNTDKLIF.

This clone is labeled medium-sized. The same CDR3 is also encoded by other DNA sequences in this sample. J is TRDJ2 and V is TRDV2; TRDD3 agrees at 10 bases. Germline V gene sequence: CDR1 GEAIGNYY, CDR2 EKD. The CDR3 consists of 16 residues. Germline trimming cut 1 base from V and 0 bases from J; bases unmatched to any gene: 1. The chain's CDR3 is CACDTLGDTLTAQLFF. CDR3 nucleotides: TGTGCCTGTGACACTCTGGGGGATACTTTGACAGCACAACTCTTCTTT.

This clone was found a few times. This chain joins TRDV3 and TRDJ1; TRDD3 agrees at 12 bases. Germline CDR1 TVYSNPD, CDR2 GDNSRS (reference sequence). V trimming: 1 base; J trimming: 5 bases; junction bases outside the gene matches: 8. There are 15 residues in the CDR3. The CDR3: CAFILWGIREDKLIF. The DNA for the CDR3 is TGTGCCTTTATACTCTGGGGGATACGGGAGGATAAACTCATCTTT.

V gene TRDV2 combines with J gene TRDJ1; D gene uncertain. This CDR3 is built from 11 residues. The germline V gene encodes CDR1 GEAIGNYY and CDR2 EKD. Trimming took 4 bases from V and 0 from J, leaving 2 bases between them. The CDR3 protein is CACDNTDKLIF. The CDR3 nucleotides read TGTGCCTGTGATAACACCGATAAACTCATCTTT.

This clone appeared a few times. Distinct nucleotide sequences in the sample also encode this CDR3. The chain carries TRDV2 and TRDJ3, with TRDD3 identical over 10 bases. This CDR3 has 17 amino acids. J gave up 3 bases and V 3 bases, and 4 bases lay outside the gene matches. CDR1 GEAIGNYY and CDR2 EKD come from the germline V gene. The CDR3 spells CACDVLGDLWDTRQMFF. CDR3 in DNA: TGTGCCTGTGACGTACTGGGGGATCTCTGGGACACCCGACAGATGTTTTTC.

This clone was seen more than once but under ten times. The V and J genes are TRDV1 and TRDJ1, with D hard to call. Germline loops: CDR1 TSWWSYY, CDR2 QGS. The CDR3 loop spans 16 amino acids. The germline V and J ends were trimmed by 0 bases and 0 bases, with 11 bases remaining between them. CDR3 DNA: TGTGCTCTTGGGGAACTAGGAAAGCGATACACCGATAAACTCATCTTT. Amino acid sequence: CALGELGKRYTDKLIF.

This clone was seen a handful of times. The chain carries TRDV1 and TRDJ1, with a tentative D call TRDD3 (5 bases). Trimming pared 1 base from V and 1 base from J, leaving 19 bases between. The CDR3 totals 18 residues. Germline lookup yields CDR1 TSWWSYY and CDR2 QGS. CDR3 nucleotides: TGTGCTCTTGGGGAACAATTGCAGCCGTGGGATCCCACCGATAAACTCATCTTT. Translation gives CALGEQLQPWDPTDKLIF.

Written as DNA, the CDR3 is TGTGCCCTTGTTCCTCCCCCCACCGATAAACTCATCTTT. This codes for CALVPPPTDKLIF. V gene TRDV3 combines with J gene TRDJ1; perhaps TRDD2 as D (5 bases). The germline V gene has CDR1 TVYSNPD and CDR2 GDNSRS (reference sequence). Deletions cut 5 bases from V and 1 base from J, with 14 bases between. This CDR3 spans 13 amino acids.

As concerns this clone: Within the sample, other DNA sequences also encode this same CDR3. The rearrangement uses TRAV29/DV5 and TRDJ1; 8 nucleotides agree with TRDD3. J was trimmed by 0 bases and V by 3 bases; bases with no gene match: 16. Germline CDR1 NSMFDY, CDR2 ISSIKDK. The CDR3 has 18 amino acids. The CDR3 here is CAATIRFSQLGDTDKLIF. CDR3 DNA: TGTGCAGCAACCATTCGATTTTCTCAACTGGGGGACACCGATAAACTCATCTTT.

As for this clone: At the DNA level, this CDR3 is encoded by other sequences in the same sample as well. V usage is TRAV29/DV5 and J usage is TRDJ1; 13 bases match TRDD3. Germline lookup yields CDR1 NSMFDY and CDR2 ISSIKDK. V gave up 0 bases and J gave up 0 bases; unmatched junction bases: 17. The CDR3 has 21 amino acids. The CDR3, as DNA: TGTGCAGCAAGCGAACCAAACCGTGTACTGGGGGATACGCCGTACACCGATAAACTCATCTTT. As protein: CAASEPNRVLGDTPYTDKLIF.